The next 15 T cell receptor beta chains were all read from a single sample in a study of shared clonotypes between healthy human individuals. Data came from immunoSEQ multiplex PCR; TCRdb stores just in-frame clones and leaves some out. The sample shows 500,000 to 650,000 clones, just over 75% of them seen only once. The sequencing sample was made of PBMCs. These receptors were obtained from a woman in her 40s in good health. Some clones in this sample may be carry-over from other donors' samples.

This chain uses TRBV10-2 with TRBJ2-7, with 10 bases lining up with TRBD1. The CDR3 contains 16 residues. Trimming took 3 bases from V and 4 from J; bases not matched to a gene: 9. CDR1 is WSHSY and CDR2 is SAAADI in the germline V gene. DNA of the CDR3: TGCGCCAGCAGTGAAGTGGACAGGGGGGGGTCTTACGAGCAGTACTTC. Translated, it gives CASSEVDRGGSYEQYF.

The gene calls are TRBV7-3 and TRBJ1-1; unclear D gene. The germline V gene encodes CDR1 SGHTA and CDR2 FQGTGA. V lost 2 bases to trimming and J lost 1 base, with 14 bases between them. The CDR3 is 16 amino acids. DNA of the CDR3: TGTGCCAGCAGCTTATGGGTAAGGGCGGGGAACACTGAAGCTTTCTTT. It encodes CASSLWVRAGNTEAFF.

The rearrangement links TRBV10-2 to TRBJ2-1, with a possible D match to TRBD1 (6 bases). The V end was cut by 2 bases, the J end by 7 bases, with 9 bases between. Germline V gene lookup returns CDR1 WSHSY and CDR2 SAAADI. This CDR3 is 13 amino acids long. In DNA, the CDR3 is TGCGCCAGCAGTGAGCACAGGGTGAATGAGCAGTTCTTC. This sequence encodes CASSEHRVNEQFF.

The J gene is TRBJ1-4, the V gene TRBV5-1, with no clear D. The germline V gene has CDR1 SGHRS and CDR2 YFSETQ. The V end was cut by 0 bases, the J end by 8 bases, with 8 bases between. The CDR3 totals 13 residues. The CDR3 DNA reads as TGCGCCAGCAGCTTGGGTATGGGGGAAAAACTGTTTTTT. Translating gives CASSLGMGEKLFF.

The chain carries TRBV4-3 and TRBJ1-5; a possible D gene is TRBD1 (6 bases). Trimming stripped 0 bases from V and 6 bases from J, with 12 bases between. Germline assignment: CDR1 LGHNA and CDR2 YSLEER. The CDR3 loop spans 15 amino acids. The DNA of the CDR3 is TGCGCCAGCAGCCAAGATCCCGGGGGCGGTCAGCCCCAGCATTTT. Protein: CASSQDPGGGQPQHF.

The rearrangement joins TRBV6-7 to TRBJ1-3; D is unclear. TRBV6-7 counts as an open reading frame of uncertain function. The ends were cut back, 1 base at V and 0 bases at J, with 13 bases in the middle. The CDR3 has 17 amino acids. CDR3: CASSYCWQEDSGNTIYF. The CDR3 DNA is TGTGCCAGCAGTTACTGCTGGCAGGAAGACTCTGGAAACACCATATATTTT.

The chain has TRBV6-5 and TRBJ2-2; D not resolved. Trimming stripped 2 bases from V and 5 bases from J, with 9 bases between. The CDR3 length is 14 residues. Germline CDR1 MNHEY, CDR2 SVGAGI. CDR3 in DNA: TGTGCCAGCAGTTACAAGCAAGAGACCGGGGAGCTGTTTTTT. It yields the protein CASSYKQETGELFF.

This chain connects TRBV29-1 to TRBJ2-1; the D gene is possibly TRBD2 (5 bases). The CDR3 loop spans 15 amino acids. The germline CDR1 and CDR2 sequences are SQVTM and ANQGSEA. V was pared by 1 base and J by 7 bases, with 17 bases between. The CDR3 loop reads CSVEVRVSVGNEQFF. CDR3 nucleotides: TGCAGCGTTGAAGTGAGGGTTAGCGTCGGAAATGAGCAGTTCTTC.

This chain uses TRBV5-4 with TRBJ2-2, with D possibly being TRBD1 (5 bases). Germline CDR1 SGHNT, CDR2 YYREEE (reference sequence). Trimming removed 0 bases from V and 1 base from J, with 10 bases in between. This CDR3 contains 16 residues. The CDR3 here is CASSLAPTENTGELFF. CDR3 nucleotide sequence: TGTGCCAGCAGCTTGGCCCCGACAGAGAACACCGGGGAGCTGTTTTTT.

This clone was seen many times. This chain connects TRBV15 to TRBJ2-5; 14 positions match TRBD2. Per germline, CDR1 LNHNV and CDR2 YYDKDF (reference sequence). The CDR3 is made up of 16 amino acids. V lost 5 bases and J lost 2; bases outside the gene matches: 4. The CDR3 sequence: CATSPGTSGSQETQYF. DNA of the CDR3: TGTGCCACCAGCCCGGGGACTAGCGGGAGTCAAGAGACCCAGTACTTC.

In this sample, this clone turned up once. V usage is TRBV28 and J usage is TRBJ2-7; TRBD2 matches at 8 bases. Trimming removed 6 bases from V and 2 bases from J; junction bases left unmatched: 12. The CDR3 covers 16 residues. From germline, CDR1 is MDHEN and CDR2 SYDVKM. In DNA form, the CDR3 reads TGTGCCAGCAGCCCCATAGCGGGACCCCGAACCTACGAGCAGTACTTC. This codes for CASSPIAGPRTYEQYF.

The J gene is TRBJ2-7, the V gene TRBV21-1; the table names TRBD1, a call not compared with the DNA. TRBV21-1 is a known pseudogene. CDR3 size: 15 residues. Here the CDR3 reads CASSKGRDRANEQYF. CDR3 DNA sequence: TGTGCCAGCAGCAAAGGCAGGGACAGGGCCAACGAGCAGTACTTC.

The J gene is TRBJ2-7, the V gene TRBV5-6; D gene uncertain. Trimming took 0 bases from V and 2 from J, leaving 9 bases between them. The CDR3 has 14 residues. CDR1 is SGHDT and CDR2 is YYEEEE in the germline V gene. The chain's CDR3 is CASSLGQNPYEQYF. The DNA for the CDR3 is TGTGCCAGCAGCTTGGGCCAAAATCCCTACGAGCAGTACTTC.

The J gene is TRBJ2-3, the V gene TRBV29-1; 8 bases agree with TRBD1. Germline-derived CDR1 and CDR2 are SQVTM and ANQGSEA. The V and J ends lost 4 bases and 6 bases, in that order; junction bases with no gene match: 18. This CDR3 comprises 17 residues. CDR3 residues: CSVAGTGSRVVGDTQYF. As DNA, the CDR3 is TGCAGCGTTGCTGGGACAGGATCCCGGGTAGTCGGGGATACGCAGTATTTT.

The chain has TRBV28 and TRBJ1-2; D remains ambiguous. V was shortened by 8 bases and J by 8 bases, with 15 bases between the two germline ends. Per the germline V gene, CDR1 is MDHEN and CDR2 is SYDVKM. The CDR3 covers 12 residues. The CDR3 sequence: CASGLDAGGYTF. The CDR3 region has the DNA TGTGCCAGCGGACTGGATGCGGGAGGCTACACCTTC.